The clone carrying this T cell receptor beta chain was seen once. Its antigen is not identified. The entry originates in a study of vaccination and CD4 T cells after COVID-19. Study as a whole: Timing of post-vaccine sample collection was a median about 70 days after dose two, with a range of 14 to 241. The authors used overlapping spike peptides from SARS-CoV-2, HCoV-NL63, HCoV-OC43 and HCoV-229E to stimulate cells.

The Oncomine TCR Beta short-read assay generated sequence data from the DNA of cultured CD4+ T cells. TCRdb reprocessed the PCR reads via MiXCR and lists one record per CDR3 protein. Among approximately 12,000 distinct CDR3 sequences listed, around 80% were seen once. The CDR3 is made up of 16 amino acids. V gave up 0 bases and J gave up 10 bases; unmatched junction bases: 7. Treatment indicated: approximately 11-day PBMC culture with coronavirus spike peptide pools or control peptides (ViraFEST assay). ViraFEST expanded antigen-specific T cells with peptide pools, then sequenced TCRs. This clonotype was obtained from a human donor who had recovered from COVID-19. The sequenced material came from CD4+ T cells from blood, cultured in vitro. The genes are TRBV12-3 or TRBV12-4 and TRBJ1-6, with 9 positions matching TRBD1. The CDR3 spells CASSLATGTGQSPLHF. DNA of the CDR3: TGTGCCAGCAGTTTAGCAACCGGGACAGGGCAGTCACCCCTCCACTTT.